Listed here is a single TCR beta chain. The assay was immunoSEQ multiplex PCR, and TCRdb's table has in-frame clones only and misses some. The sample yields roughly 1 million clones, more than 60% seen once. This record comes from a study of shared clonotypes between healthy human individuals. The V and J ends lost 7 bases and 5 bases respectively, with 14 bases between them. Germline CDR1 reads WSHSY; CDR2 reads SAAADI. The CDR3 has 13 amino acids. The receptor was derived from a man aged 18 to 30 in good health. V and J are TRBV10-2 and TRBJ2-5, with D uncertain. The sequenced sample consisted of memory CD4+ T cells sorted from blood. Subset denoted: CD45RA-negative fraction. The CDR3 DNA sequence: TGCGCCAGCATTCTGGGAAGTTCGGAGACCCAGTACTTC. It translates to CASILGSSETQYF.